One sample yielded the 12 T cell receptor beta chains listed below, sequenced in a study of T cell responses to AZD1222 COVID-19 vaccine. Using immunoSEQ multiplex PCR, the repertoire was profiled, and TCRdb retains in-frame clones only, with some absent. The sample shows around 120,000 clones, around 90% of them seen only once. The source was peripheral blood, collected 28 days after the second AZD1222 dose. These receptors originate from an adult who received the AZD1222 COVID-19 vaccine.

This clone was detected a few times. V and J are TRBV18 and TRBJ1-1, with D unresolved. The V gene lost 4 bases and the J gene lost 7 bases, with 10 bases spanning the gap. CDR1 and CDR2 from the germline V gene are KGHSH and LQKENI. This CDR3 is built from 12 residues. For the CDR3, the DNA is TGTGCCAGCTCACGGGCGGCGAATGAAGCTTTCTTT. Protein sequence: CASSRAANEAFF.

V is TRBV6-5 and J is TRBJ1-1; 7 nucleotides line up with TRBD1. CDR3 size: 14 residues. Germline CDR1 reads MNHEY; CDR2 reads SVGAGI. CDR3 in amino acids: CATAEGAKNTEAFF. The CDR3 DNA follows: TGTGCTACAGCGGAGGGGGCGAAGAACACTGAAGCTTTCTTT.

The chain carries TRBV9 and TRBJ1-3, with D tentatively TRBD1 (6 bases). Germline CDR1 is SGDLS and CDR2 is YYNGEE. V was shortened by 0 bases and J by 8 bases, with 15 bases between the two germline ends. This CDR3 contains 15 residues. Written as DNA, the CDR3 is TGTGCCAGCAGCGTAGAGGGGGGCAGGGCGGACACCATATATTTT. Protein: CASSVEGGRADTIYF. Filled out from reference TRBV9 and TRBJ1-3, the complete variable domain reads DSGVTQTPKHLITATGQRVTLRCSPRSGDLSVYWYQQSLDQGLQFLIQYYNGEERAKGNILERFSAQQFPDLHSELNLSSLELGDSALYFCASSVEGGRADTIYFGEGSWLTVV.

The rearrangement links TRBV11-2 to TRBJ1-6; TRBD1 might be the D (6 bases). Germline loops: CDR1 SGHAT, CDR2 FQNNGV. This CDR3 has 18 residues. Trimming took 4 bases from V and 4 from J, leaving 20 bases between them. The DNA for the CDR3 is TGTGCCAGCAGCTCGGCGGGGCAGGGGCTACCATATAATTCACCCCTCCACTTT. Translating gives CASSSAGQGLPYNSPLHF. Complete variable domain (other parts from reference TRBV11-2 and TRBJ1-6): EAGVAQSPRYKIIEKRQSVAFWCNPISGHATLYWYQQILGQGPKLLIQFQNNGVVDDSQLPKDRFSAERLKGVDSTLKIQPAKLEDSAVYLCASSSAGQGLPYNSPLHFGNGTRLTVT.

This chain links TRBV2 with TRBJ2-2; 10 bases fit TRBD2. CDR3 length equals 15 residues. Germline trimming cut 4 bases from V and 7 bases from J; bases unmatched to any gene: 6. Germline values: CDR1 SNHLY, CDR2 FYNNEI. The CDR3 DNA reads as TGTGCCAGCAGTGGAACTAGCGGGACAAGCGGGGAGCTGTTTTTT. Encoded protein: CASSGTSGTSGELFF. Full variable domain (remainder filled in from reference TRBV2 and TRBJ2-2): EPEVTQTPSHQVTQMGQEVILRCVPISNHLYFYWYRQILGQKVEFLVSFYNNEISEKSEIFDDQFSVERPDGSNFTLKIRSTKLEDSAMYFCASSGTSGTSGELFFGEGSRLTVL.

V usage is TRBV7-3 and J usage is TRBJ2-5, with D perhaps matching TRBD2 (6 bases). Trimming stripped 2 bases from V and 2 bases from J, with 12 bases between. The germline CDR1 and CDR2 sequences are SGHTA and FQGTGA. This CDR3 comprises 15 residues. CDR3 DNA: TGTGCCAGCAGCTTAGGTGTGGGAGGACAAGAGACCCAGTACTTC. Residues: CASSLGVGGQETQYF.

V and J are TRBV25-1 and TRBJ2-7, with unresolved D. Germline CDR1 reads MGHDK; CDR2 reads SYGVNS. The CDR3 is made up of 15 amino acids. V lost 1 base to trimming and J lost 0 bases, with 10 bases between them. CDR3: CASSESGRSSYEQYF. CDR3 DNA sequence: TGTGCCAGCAGTGAATCTGGGCGGAGCTCCTACGAGCAGTACTTC.

V and J are TRBV5-1 and TRBJ1-5; no clear D gene. Germline V gene data show CDR1 as SGHRS and CDR2 as YFSETQ. The CDR3 runs 15 residues. Trimming took off 4 bases at V and 2 bases at J, with 13 bases between the two ends. DNA for the CDR3: TGCGCCAGCAGCCTTAGTATTGATGGCAATCAGCCCCAGCATTTT. Its protein product is CASSLSIDGNQPQHF.

The V gene is TRBV13, the J gene TRBJ2-3; 7 positions agree with TRBD2. V shed 4 bases, J shed 7 bases, and the junction held 11 bases outside the gene matches. Germline V gives CDR1 PRHDT, CDR2 FYEKMQ (reference sequence). The CDR3 runs 15 residues. DNA of the CDR3: TGTGCCAGCAGCTCGACTAGCAACACACACCATACGCAGTATTTT. It codes for CASSSTSNTHHTQYF.

This clone has a single count. This rearrangement joins TRBV29-1 to TRBJ1-4; TRBD1 matches 8 bases. Trimming cost V 7 bases and J 6 bases; bases outside gene matches: 4. This CDR3 region has 12 residues. Per the germline V gene, CDR1 is SQVTM and CDR2 is ANQGSEA. The CDR3 protein is CSGQGFDEKLFF. The CDR3 DNA follows: TGCAGCGGACAGGGGTTCGATGAAAAACTGTTTTTT.

The rearrangement uses TRBV30 and TRBJ1-2; no firm D call. The V gene lost 0 bases and the J gene lost 5 bases, with 16 bases spanning the gap. Per the germline V gene, CDR1 is GTSNPN and CDR2 is SVGIG (reference sequence). The CDR3 has 15 amino acids. The CDR3 DNA reads as TGTGCCTGGAGTGTATTCAGGCAGAGGTCTTATGGCTACACCTTC. Translation: CAWSVFRQRSYGYTF.

The chain combines TRBV20-1 with TRBJ2-7; weak D call: TRBD1 (6 bases). CDR1 is DFQATT, CDR2 SNEGSKA, per germline (reference sequence). The V end was cut by 3 bases, the J end by 2 bases, with 11 bases between. This CDR3 is built from 13 residues. CDR3 sequence (DNA): TGCAGTGCTAGTACAGGGACGACCTACGAGCAGTACTTC. Translating it yields CSASTGTTYEQYF.